One and the same sample provided the 17 T cell receptor beta chains below, sequenced in a study of T cell responses to AZD1222 COVID-19 vaccine. TCRdb's table, derived via immunoSEQ multiplex PCR, lists solely in-frame clones and lacks some. The repertoire holds 140,000 or so clones, with roughly 91% as singletons. The specimen was peripheral blood, collected 28 days after the second AZD1222 dose. These receptors all come from an adult who received the AZD1222 COVID-19 vaccine.

The chain links TRBV30 to TRBJ2-5; a possible D gene is TRBD2 (5 bases). Trimming removed 3 bases at V and 7 bases at J, with 9 bases between. The germline V gene has CDR1 GTSNPN and CDR2 SVGIG (reference sequence). CDR3 size: 11 residues. The CDR3 DNA is TGTGCCTGGAGCATCGCGGGGACCCAGTACTTC. Its translation: CAWSIAGTQYF.

The chain carries TRBV30 and TRBJ1-3; D uncertain. V was trimmed by 5 bases and J by 3 bases, leaving 17 bases between them. Germline V lookup: CDR1 GTSNPN, CDR2 SVGIG (reference sequence). This CDR3 contains 15 residues. The chain's CDR3 is CAWARMGGVGNTIYF. The CDR3 DNA sequence: TGTGCCTGGGCCCGGATGGGTGGGGTTGGAAACACCATATATTTT. The variable domain in full, with the rest retrieved from reference TRBV30 and TRBJ1-3, is SQTIHQWPATLVQPVGSPLSLECTVEGTSNPNLYWYRQAAGRGLQLLFYSVGIGQISSEVPQNLSASRPQDRQFILSSKKLLLSDSGFYLCAWARMGGVGNTIYFGEGSWLTVV.

The V gene is TRBV19, the J gene TRBJ1-6; no clear D. CDR1 is LNHDA and CDR2 is SQIVND in the germline V gene (reference sequence). The CDR3 has 15 residues. V lost 5 bases and J 5 bases, leaving 13 bases between the germline ends. CDR3 protein: CASSGQNINNSPLHF. CDR3 nucleotides: TGTGCCAGTAGTGGCCAGAACATCAATAATTCACCCCTCCACTTT.

As DNA, the CDR3 is TGTGCCAGCAGTCCCTCGGAGAGCCGTCGAGAGACCCAGTACTTC. Translated: CASSPSESRRETQYF. The chain recombines TRBV5-4 with TRBJ2-5; D gene uncertain. The V and J ends lost 5 bases and 4 bases respectively, with 18 bases between them. The CDR3 has 15 residues. Germline values: CDR1 SGHNT, CDR2 YYREEE (reference sequence).

V gene TRBV2 combines with J gene TRBJ1-5; TRBD1 might be the D (6 bases). Between the trimmed V and J ends, which lost 9 bases and 4 bases, there was a span of 19 bases. This CDR3 comprises 15 residues. The V gene's germline CDR1 is SNHLY and CDR2 FYNNEI. In DNA form, the CDR3 reads TGTGCCAGTAGTAGGTCCAGGGGCGGTAATCAGCCCCAGCATTTT. This codes for CASSRSRGGNQPQHF. Full variable domain (outside the CDR3, taken from reference TRBV2 and TRBJ1-5): EPEVTQTPSHQVTQMGQEVILRCVPISNHLYFYWYRQILGQKVEFLVSFYNNEISEKSEIFDDQFSVERPDGSNFTLKIRSTKLEDSAMYFCASSRSRGGNQPQHFGDGTRLSIL.

The chain links TRBV28 to TRBJ1-5; D may be TRBD1 (5 bases). The CDR3 is 12 amino acids. Trimming shortened V by 3 bases and J by 9 bases, and 9 bases separated the two germline ends. The germline V gene encodes CDR1 MDHEN and CDR2 SYDVKM. The CDR3 is CASSFGASPQHF. Here the CDR3 DNA reads TGTGCCAGCAGTTTCGGGGCGTCGCCCCAGCATTTT.

The rearrangement links TRBV6-4 to TRBJ2-1; 10 bases match TRBD1. This CDR3 comprises 13 residues. Germline CDR1 is MRHNA and CDR2 is SNTAGT. Losses at the gene ends were 4 bases for V and 7 bases for J; bases not matched to a gene: 1. DNA for the CDR3: TGTGCCAGCAGTGGGGACAGGGGAAATGAGCAGTTCTTC. Translated, it gives CASSGDRGNEQFF.

This clone was seen a handful of times. This chain links TRBV4-2 with TRBJ2-3; D perhaps matches TRBD2 (7 bases). This CDR3 region has 15 residues. Germline CDR1 is LGHNA and CDR2 is YNFKEQ. Trimming cost V 4 bases and J 0 bases, with 11 bases left between them. CDR3 coding DNA: TGTGCCAGCAGCCCTGGCGGGGGCAGCACAGATACGCAGTATTTT. It specifies CASSPGGGSTDTQYF.

In its sample, this clone was seen a few times. This sample includes further DNA sequences coding for the same CDR3. The gene calls are TRBV2 and TRBJ2-3, with 8 positions matching TRBD2. V lost 6 bases and J lost 1; bases outside the gene matches: 3. Per the germline V gene, CDR1 is SNHLY and CDR2 is FYNNEI. This CDR3 is built from 14 residues. The CDR3 region has the DNA TGTGCCAGCAGCTTGACTAGCGGCACAGATACGCAGTATTTT. Amino acid sequence: CASSLTSGTDTQYF.

This sequence joins TRBV5-8 and TRBJ1-2; D unresolved. This CDR3 has 15 residues. Trimming removed 2 bases from V and 3 bases from J, with 14 bases in between. Germline V CDR1 and CDR2: SGHTS, YDEGEE. This CDR3 is CASSFTTARHYGYTF. The CDR3 DNA is TGTGCCAGCAGCTTCACGACGGCGAGACACTATGGCTACACCTTC.

This chain links TRBV18 with TRBJ2-7; tentative D call: TRBD1 (6 bases). The germline CDR1 and CDR2 sequences are KGHSH and LQKENI. This CDR3 has 15 amino acids. Trimming cost V 2 bases and J 6 bases, with 17 bases left between them. CDR3 in DNA: TGTGCCAGCTCACCAATGACAGGCCTAGGGGCCGAGCAGTACTTC. Translation: CASSPMTGLGAEQYF.

This sequence joins TRBV9 and TRBJ1-1; a weak D match, TRBD1 (5 bases). Trimming left V 10 bases short and J 4 bases short, with 20 bases between. The CDR3 contains 14 residues. Germline CDR1 reads SGDLS; CDR2 reads YYNGEE. This CDR3 reads CASSVEEGATEAFF. CDR3 DNA sequence: TGTGCCTCTTCCGTCGAGGAAGGGGCCACTGAAGCTTTCTTT.

The chain links TRBV28 to TRBJ1-6; D is perhaps TRBD1 (6 bases). The germline V gene encodes CDR1 MDHEN and CDR2 SYDVKM. The CDR3 loop spans 14 amino acids. V was pared by 6 bases and J by 4 bases, with 10 bases between. CDR3 nucleotides: TGTGCCAGCAGAGGACAGTTGTATAATTCACCCCTCCACTTT. This sequence encodes CASRGQLYNSPLHF.

This rearrangement joins TRBV7-2 to TRBJ2-5; 13 bases align to TRBD2. The V gene's germline CDR1 is SGHTA and CDR2 FQGNSA. The CDR3 is 15 amino acids. J lost 4 bases, V lost 6 bases, and 5 bases had no gene match. This CDR3 is CASSTSGGAGETQYF. The DNA of the CDR3 is TGTGCCAGCAGTACTAGCGGGGGGGCGGGAGAGACCCAGTACTTC.

The chain couples TRBV5-5 to TRBJ1-3; D unresolved. Germline V gene lookup returns CDR1 SGHKS and CDR2 YYEKEE (reference sequence). Between the trimmed V and J ends, which lost 0 bases and 0 bases, there was a span of 10 bases. CDR3 size: 16 residues. The CDR3 DNA reads as TGTGCCAGCAGCTTGGTTGTGGCCAACTCTGGAAACACCATATATTTT. It codes for CASSLVVANSGNTIYF.

This sequence joins TRBV19 and TRBJ2-2, with no clear D. The germline V and J ends were trimmed by 4 bases and 3 bases, with 12 bases remaining between them. The CDR3 is 15 residues long. The germline CDR1 and CDR2 sequences are LNHDA and SQIVND (reference sequence). The CDR3 reads CASSTSRWDTGELFF. CDR3 nucleotide sequence: TGTGCCAGTAGTACCTCGCGGTGGGACACCGGGGAGCTGTTTTTT.

The chain recombines TRBV9 with TRBJ1-1; D unclear. The V end was cut by 0 bases, the J end by 1 base, with 10 bases between. This CDR3 comprises 15 residues. Germline V gene data show CDR1 as SGDLS and CDR2 as YYNGEE. In DNA form, the CDR3 reads TGTGCCAGCAGCGTAGATAACTTGAGGAACACTGAAGCTTTCTTT. It encodes CASSVDNLRNTEAFF.